Below, 12 T cell receptor beta chains from the same sample are listed, as sequenced in a study of cytomegalovirus exposure and HLA in healthy donors. 13 Jbeta primers and 60 Vbeta primers were used for the PCR. Assay used: immunoSEQ multiplex PCR; TCRdb lists only in-frame clones, some missing. The sample carries approximately 170,000 clones, roughly four fifths recorded once. The material sequenced was PBMCs. Every receptor here comes from a woman between 25 and 40 years old in good health and CMV-seropositive.

This clone was seen only once. The chain links TRBV9 to TRBJ1-1, with D tentatively TRBD1 (6 bases). Germline assignment: CDR1 SGDLS and CDR2 YYNGEE. Between the trimmed V and J ends, which lost 0 bases and 5 bases, there was a span of 8 bases. This CDR3 spans 13 amino acids. Here the CDR3 DNA reads TGTGCCAGCAGCGTAGTAAGGGGGACTGAAGCTTTCTTT. It codes for CASSVVRGTEAFF. Complete variable domain (other parts from reference TRBV9 and TRBJ1-1): DSGVTQTPKHLITATGQRVTLRCSPRSGDLSVYWYQQSLDQGLQFLIQYYNGEERAKGNILERFSAQQFPDLHSELNLSSLELGDSALYFCASSVVRGTEAFFGQGTRLTVV.

This clone was observed a single time. This CDR3 reads CASSPPGQLYEQYF. The CDR3 bases are TGTGCCAGCAGTCCGCCCGGACAACTCTACGAGCAGTACTTC. The V gene is TRBV27, the J gene TRBJ2-7, with D perhaps TRBD1 (5 bases). This CDR3 region has 14 residues. The germline CDR1 and CDR2 sequences are MNHEY and SMNVEV (reference sequence). V lost 5 bases to trimming and J lost 3 bases, with 14 bases between them.

This clone was seen once. The V call is TRBV6-6, the J call TRBJ2-2; TRBD2 matches at 10 bases. Trimming cost V 5 bases and J 6 bases; bases outside gene matches: 6. CDR3 size: 15 residues. The germline V gene has CDR1 MNHNY and CDR2 SVGAGI (reference sequence). The CDR3, as DNA: TGTGCCAGCAGTGTTCTAGCGGGGGAGGCCGGGGAGCTGTTTTTT. Translating it yields CASSVLAGEAGELFF.

This sequence joins TRBV15 and TRBJ2-1, with D perhaps matching TRBD1 (6 bases). Germline V gene lookup returns CDR1 LNHNV and CDR2 YYDKDF (reference sequence). Trimming stripped 5 bases from V and 3 bases from J, with 11 bases between. CDR3 length: 14 residues. CDR3 in amino acids: CATSSGVYYNEQFF. Here the CDR3 DNA reads TGTGCCACCAGCTCAGGGGTTTACTACAATGAGCAGTTCTTC.

The CDR3 reads CASSLAVTAGGQGARNSPLHF. As DNA, the CDR3 is TGTGCCAGCAGCTTAGCGGTCACGGCAGGGGGGCAGGGGGCGCGGAATTCACCCCTCCACTTT. The rearrangement uses TRBV7-2 and TRBJ1-6, with 8 bases aligning to TRBD1. Germline assignment: CDR1 SGHTA and CDR2 FQGNSA. The junction had 20 bases not matched to a gene; V was cut back by 0 bases and J by 7 bases. The CDR3 length is 21 residues.

The rearrangement joins TRBV5-4 to TRBJ1-2; 9 nucleotides align to TRBD1. CDR1 and CDR2 (germline): SGHNT, YYREEE (reference sequence). The CDR3 length is 15 residues. With 4 bases clipped from V and 4 bases from J, the junction kept 8 bases outside the gene matches. In DNA form, the CDR3 reads TGTGCCAGCAGCGCGCGGGACAGGGCCATCTATGGCTACACCTTC. Translating gives CASSARDRAIYGYTF.

This chain connects TRBV18 to TRBJ1-6; TRBD1 agrees at 8 bases. V lost 6 bases and J lost 10; bases outside the gene matches: 5. The CDR3 is 13 amino acids. Germline CDR1 reads KGHSH; CDR2 reads LQKENI. The CDR3 here is CASSETGESPLHF. The CDR3, as DNA: TGTGCCAGCTCCGAGACAGGGGAATCACCCCTCCACTTT. The full variable domain, with the rest looked up from reference TRBV18 and TRBJ1-6, is NAGVMQNPRHLVRRRGQEARLRCSPMKGHSHVYWYRQLPEEGLKFMVYLQKENIIDESGMPKERFSAEFPKEGPSILRIQQVVRGDSAAYFCASSETGESPLHFGNGTRLTVT.

The chain links TRBV2 to TRBJ2-1; 10 bases map to TRBD1. The CDR3 runs to 17 residues. Germline V gene sequence: CDR1 SNHLY, CDR2 FYNNEI. V lost 3 bases, J lost 1 base, and 6 bases stayed unmatched. The CDR3 is CASSDHLGQGSYNEQFF. DNA of the CDR3: TGTGCCAGCAGTGATCACCTGGGACAGGGGTCCTACAATGAGCAGTTCTTC.

The CDR3 sequence: CSVLTRSDYEQYF. DNA for the CDR3: TGCAGCGTTTTAACGAGGTCGGACTACGAGCAGTACTTC. The gene calls are TRBV29-1 and TRBJ2-5; no clear D gene. The closer fit of TRBJ2-7 to the DNA end suggests the J call may be wrong. Germline assignment: CDR1 SQVTM and CDR2 ANQGSEA. CDR3 size: 13 residues.

The V gene is TRBV4-3, the J gene TRBJ2-1, with D perhaps matching TRBD1 (5 bases). V was shortened by 4 bases and J by 5 bases, with 15 bases between the two germline ends. CDR3 length: 15 residues. Germline lookup yields CDR1 LGHNA and CDR2 YSLEER. Here the CDR3 DNA reads TGCGCCAGCAGCCCCTTCAGGGAAGCGAACAATGAGCAGTTCTTC. This encodes CASSPFREANNEQFF.

This sequence joins TRBV7-9 and TRBJ1-5, with 7 bases aligning to TRBD1. Germline V gene data show CDR1 as SEHNR and CDR2 as FQNEAQ (reference sequence). This CDR3 has 14 residues. J gave up 3 bases and V 5 bases, and 4 bases lay outside the gene matches. CDR3 protein: CASSPGQFNQPQHF. Written as DNA, the CDR3 is TGTGCCAGCAGCCCGGGACAGTTCAATCAGCCCCAGCATTTT.

This clone has just one count. The gene calls are TRBV6-1 and TRBJ2-3; a weak D match, TRBD1 (5 bases). V gave up 3 bases and J gave up 5 bases, with 15 bases separating them. The CDR3 loop spans 15 amino acids. CDR1 and CDR2 (germline): MNHNS, SASEGT. CDR3 sequence (DNA): TGTGCCAGCAGTGAGAAGCAGGGTTATGGAGATACGCAGTATTTT. This translates into CASSEKQGYGDTQYF.